This T cell receptor beta chain was profiled in a study of cytomegalovirus exposure and HLA in healthy donors. Remarks on this clone: As yet, its antigen is unknown.

General study results and limits: Later genetic work tied a missense DCLRE1C variant to beta-chain V and J trimming.

The CDR3 spans 13 residues. Trimming removed 4 bases at V and 4 bases at J, with 9 bases between. Per the germline V gene, CDR1 is SGDLS and CDR2 is YYNGEE. The PCR had 60 Vbeta and 13 Jbeta primers. Assay used: immunoSEQ multiplex PCR; TCRdb lists only in-frame clones, some missing. The top ten hold roughly 13% of the sample, which has roughly 120,000 clones, over 60% seen once. Specimen: PBMCs. The sequence came from a woman aged 40 to 50 in good health and CMV-seropositive. This chain uses TRBV9 with TRBJ2-1, with TRBD1 as a possible D gene (6 bases). CDR3 region: CASSLQGYNEQFF. As DNA, the CDR3 is TGTGCCAGCAGCCTTCAGGGGTACAATGAGCAGTTCTTC. Complete variable domain (other parts from reference TRBV9 and TRBJ2-1): DSGVTQTPKHLITATGQRVTLRCSPRSGDLSVYWYQQSLDQGLQFLIQYYNGEERAKGNILERFSAQQFPDLHSELNLSSLELGDSALYFCASSLQGYNEQFFGPGTRLTVL.